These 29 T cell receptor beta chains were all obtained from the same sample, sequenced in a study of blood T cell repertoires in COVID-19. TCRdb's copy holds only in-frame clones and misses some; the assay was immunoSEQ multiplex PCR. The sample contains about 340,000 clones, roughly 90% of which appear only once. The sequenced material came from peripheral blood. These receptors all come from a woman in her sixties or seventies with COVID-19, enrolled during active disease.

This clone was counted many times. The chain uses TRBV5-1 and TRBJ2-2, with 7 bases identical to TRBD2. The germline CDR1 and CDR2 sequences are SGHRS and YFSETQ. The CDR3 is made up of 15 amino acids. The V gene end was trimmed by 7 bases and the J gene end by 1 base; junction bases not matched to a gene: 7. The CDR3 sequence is CASSDGGGNTGELFF. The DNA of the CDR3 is TGCGCCAGCTCCGATGGGGGGGGGAACACCGGGGAGCTGTTTTTT.

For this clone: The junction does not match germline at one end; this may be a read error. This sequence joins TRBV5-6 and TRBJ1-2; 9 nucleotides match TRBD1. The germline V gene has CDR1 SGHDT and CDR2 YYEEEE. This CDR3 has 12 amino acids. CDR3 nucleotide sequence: TGTGCCAGCAGCTCATATTCCGGGACAGGGATCTTC. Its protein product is CASSSYSGTGIF.

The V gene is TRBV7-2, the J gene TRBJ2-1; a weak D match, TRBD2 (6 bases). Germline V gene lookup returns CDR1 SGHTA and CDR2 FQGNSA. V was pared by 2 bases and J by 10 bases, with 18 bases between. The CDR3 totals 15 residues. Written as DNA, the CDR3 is TGTGCCAGCAGCTTACCGAGGAGCGGAGGGGCCGAGCAGTTCTTC. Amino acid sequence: CASSLPRSGGAEQFF.

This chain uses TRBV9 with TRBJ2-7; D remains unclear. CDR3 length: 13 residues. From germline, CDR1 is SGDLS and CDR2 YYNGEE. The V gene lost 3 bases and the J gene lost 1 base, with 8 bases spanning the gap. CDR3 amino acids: CASSGGRSYEQYF. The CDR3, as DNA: TGTGCCAGCAGCGGAGGCAGATCCTACGAGCAGTACTTC. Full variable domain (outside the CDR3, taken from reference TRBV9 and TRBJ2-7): DSGVTQTPKHLITATGQRVTLRCSPRSGDLSVYWYQQSLDQGLQFLIQYYNGEERAKGNILERFSAQQFPDLHSELNLSSLELGDSALYFCASSGGRSYEQYFGPGTRLTVT.

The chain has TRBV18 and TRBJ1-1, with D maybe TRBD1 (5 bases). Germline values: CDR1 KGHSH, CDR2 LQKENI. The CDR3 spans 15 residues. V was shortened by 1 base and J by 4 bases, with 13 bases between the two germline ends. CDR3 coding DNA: TGTGCCAGCTCACCACGGGGGGATCGAGGCACTGAAGCTTTCTTT. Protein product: CASSPRGDRGTEAFF.

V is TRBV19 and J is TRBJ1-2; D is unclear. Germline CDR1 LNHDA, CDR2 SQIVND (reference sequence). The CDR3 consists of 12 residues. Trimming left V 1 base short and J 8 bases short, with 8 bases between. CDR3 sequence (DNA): TGTGCCAGTAGTATAGGAGGCGGAGGCTACACCTTC. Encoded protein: CASSIGGGGYTF.

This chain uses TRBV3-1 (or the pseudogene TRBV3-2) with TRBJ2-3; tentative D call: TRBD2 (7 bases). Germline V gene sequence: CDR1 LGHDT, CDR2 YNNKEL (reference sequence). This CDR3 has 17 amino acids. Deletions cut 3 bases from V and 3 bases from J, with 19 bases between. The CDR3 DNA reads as TGTGCCAGCAGCCAGGACCGGGGGCGGGGGCATACAGATACGCAGTATTTT. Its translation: CASSQDRGRGHTDTQYF.

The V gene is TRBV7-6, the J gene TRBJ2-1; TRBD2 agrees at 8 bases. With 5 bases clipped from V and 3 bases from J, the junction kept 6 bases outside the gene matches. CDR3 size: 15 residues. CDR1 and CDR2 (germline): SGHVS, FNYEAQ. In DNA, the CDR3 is TGTGCCAGCAGCACGGGGGGGGGATACTACAATGAGCAGTTCTTC. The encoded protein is CASSTGGGYYNEQFF. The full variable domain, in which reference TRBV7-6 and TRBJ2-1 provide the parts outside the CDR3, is GAGVSQSPRYKVTKRGQDVALRCDPISGHVSLYWYRQALGQGPEFLTYFNYEAQQDKSGLPNDRFSAERPEGSISTLTIQRTEQRDSAMYRCASSTGGGYYNEQFFGPGTRLTVL.

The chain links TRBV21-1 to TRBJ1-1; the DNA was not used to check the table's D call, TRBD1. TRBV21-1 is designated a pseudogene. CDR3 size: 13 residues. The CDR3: CASKTELNTEAFF. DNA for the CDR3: TGTGCCAGCAAGACAGAACTGAACACTGAAGCTTTCTTT.

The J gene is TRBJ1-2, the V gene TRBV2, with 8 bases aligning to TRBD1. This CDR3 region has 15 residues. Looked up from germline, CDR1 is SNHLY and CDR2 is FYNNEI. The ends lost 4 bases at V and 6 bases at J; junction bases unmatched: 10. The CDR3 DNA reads TGTGCCAGCAGTGGAGATCCGACAGGGGCCCATGGCTACACCTTC. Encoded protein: CASSGDPTGAHGYTF.

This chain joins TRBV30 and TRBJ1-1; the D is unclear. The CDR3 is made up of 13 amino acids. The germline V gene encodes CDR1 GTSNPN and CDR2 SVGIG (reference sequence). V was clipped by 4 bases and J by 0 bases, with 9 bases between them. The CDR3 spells CAWIQIMNTEAFF. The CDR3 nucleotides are TGTGCCTGGATCCAGATTATGAACACTGAAGCTTTCTTT.

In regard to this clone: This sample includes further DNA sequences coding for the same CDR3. The CDR3 is CASSPQGNTEAFF. The CDR3 region has the DNA TGTGCCAGCAGTCCCCAGGGTAACACTGAAGCTTTCTTT. The chain joins TRBV6-5 to TRBJ1-1; possible D gene TRBD1, 5 bases. The length of the CDR3 is 13 residues. V was trimmed by 5 bases and J by 2 bases, leaving 9 bases between them. CDR1 is MNHEY, CDR2 SVGAGI, per germline.

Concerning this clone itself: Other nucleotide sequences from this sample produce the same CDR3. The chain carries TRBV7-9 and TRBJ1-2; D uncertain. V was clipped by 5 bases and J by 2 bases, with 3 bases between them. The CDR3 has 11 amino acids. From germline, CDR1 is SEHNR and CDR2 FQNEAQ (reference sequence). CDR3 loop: CASSQNYGYTF. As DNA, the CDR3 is TGTGCCAGCAGCCAAAACTATGGCTACACCTTC.

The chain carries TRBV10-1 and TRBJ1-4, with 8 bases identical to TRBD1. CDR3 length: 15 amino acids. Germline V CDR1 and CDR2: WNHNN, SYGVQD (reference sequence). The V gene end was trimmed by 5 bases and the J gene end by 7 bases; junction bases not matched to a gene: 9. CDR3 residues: CASSPQGAFVEKLFF. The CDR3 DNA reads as TGCGCCAGCAGTCCCCAGGGGGCATTCGTTGAAAAACTGTTTTTT.

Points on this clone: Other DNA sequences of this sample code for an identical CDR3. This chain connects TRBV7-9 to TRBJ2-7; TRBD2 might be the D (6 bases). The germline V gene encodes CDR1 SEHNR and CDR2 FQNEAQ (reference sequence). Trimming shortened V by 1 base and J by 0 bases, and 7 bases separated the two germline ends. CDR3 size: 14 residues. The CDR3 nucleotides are TGTGCCAGCAGCTTAGTGGGGGGCTCCTACGAGCAGTACTTC. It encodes CASSLVGGSYEQYF.

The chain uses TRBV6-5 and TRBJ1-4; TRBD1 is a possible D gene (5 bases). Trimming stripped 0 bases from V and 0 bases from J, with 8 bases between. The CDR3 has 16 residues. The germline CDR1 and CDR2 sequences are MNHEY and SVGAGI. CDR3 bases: TGTGCCAGCAGTTACTCTCGGGGGGCAACTAATGAAAAACTGTTTTTT. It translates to CASSYSRGATNEKLFF.

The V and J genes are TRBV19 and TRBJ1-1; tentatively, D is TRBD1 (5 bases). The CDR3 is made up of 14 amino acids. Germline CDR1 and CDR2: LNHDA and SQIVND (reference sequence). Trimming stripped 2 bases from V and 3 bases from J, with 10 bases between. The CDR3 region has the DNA TGTGCCAGTAGTATATCTGGGGACTACACTGAAGCTTTCTTT. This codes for CASSISGDYTEAFF.

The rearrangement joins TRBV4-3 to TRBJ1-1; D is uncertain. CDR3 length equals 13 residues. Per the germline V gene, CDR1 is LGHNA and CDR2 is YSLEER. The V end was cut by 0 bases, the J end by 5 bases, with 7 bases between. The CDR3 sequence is CASSQDSGTEAFF. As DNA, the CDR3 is TGCGCCAGCAGCCAAGATTCGGGTACTGAAGCTTTCTTT.

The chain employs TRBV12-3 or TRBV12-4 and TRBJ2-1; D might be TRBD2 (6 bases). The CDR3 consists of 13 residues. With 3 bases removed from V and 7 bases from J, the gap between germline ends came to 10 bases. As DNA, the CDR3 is TGTGCCAGCAGTTTCGGGGGAAAGAATGAGCAGTTCTTC. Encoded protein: CASSFGGKNEQFF.

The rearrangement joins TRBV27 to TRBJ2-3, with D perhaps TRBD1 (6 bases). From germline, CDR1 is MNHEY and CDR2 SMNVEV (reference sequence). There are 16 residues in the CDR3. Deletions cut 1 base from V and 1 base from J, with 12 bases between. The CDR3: CASSLFRGRGTDTQYF. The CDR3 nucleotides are TGTGCCAGCAGTTTATTCAGGGGACGGGGCACAGATACGCAGTATTTT.

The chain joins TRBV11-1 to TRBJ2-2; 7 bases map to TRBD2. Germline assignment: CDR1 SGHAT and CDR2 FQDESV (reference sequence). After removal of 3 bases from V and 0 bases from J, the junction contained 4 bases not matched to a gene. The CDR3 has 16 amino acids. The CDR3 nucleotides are TGTGCCAGCAGCTTGTCGGCGGGGGCGAACACCGGGGAGCTGTTTTTT. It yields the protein CASSLSAGANTGELFF.

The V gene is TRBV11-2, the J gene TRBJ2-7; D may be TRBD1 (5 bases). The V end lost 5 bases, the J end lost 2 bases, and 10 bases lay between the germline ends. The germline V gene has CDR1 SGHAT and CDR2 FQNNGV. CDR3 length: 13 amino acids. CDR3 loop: CASSGDRAYEQYF. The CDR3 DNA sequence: TGTGCCAGCAGCGGCGACAGAGCCTACGAGCAGTACTTC.

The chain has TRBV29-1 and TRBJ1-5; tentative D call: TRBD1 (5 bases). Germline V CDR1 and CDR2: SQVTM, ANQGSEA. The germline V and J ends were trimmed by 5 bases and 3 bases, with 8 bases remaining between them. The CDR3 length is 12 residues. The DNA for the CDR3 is TGCAGCGTTAGACAGCCCAATCAGCCCCAGCATTTT. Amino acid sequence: CSVRQPNQPQHF.

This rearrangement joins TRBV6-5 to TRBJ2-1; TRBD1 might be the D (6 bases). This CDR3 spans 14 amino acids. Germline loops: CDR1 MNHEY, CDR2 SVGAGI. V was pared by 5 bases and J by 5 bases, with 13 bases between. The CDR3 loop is CASSRDTWNNEQFF. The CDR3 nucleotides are TGTGCCAGCAGTCGGGACACCTGGAACAATGAGCAGTTCTTC.

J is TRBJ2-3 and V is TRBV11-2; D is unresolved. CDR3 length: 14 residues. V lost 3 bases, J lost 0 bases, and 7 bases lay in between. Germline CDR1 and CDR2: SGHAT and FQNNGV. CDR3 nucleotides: TGTGCCAGCAGCTTCACTGCAAGCACAGATACGCAGTATTTT. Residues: CASSFTASTDTQYF.

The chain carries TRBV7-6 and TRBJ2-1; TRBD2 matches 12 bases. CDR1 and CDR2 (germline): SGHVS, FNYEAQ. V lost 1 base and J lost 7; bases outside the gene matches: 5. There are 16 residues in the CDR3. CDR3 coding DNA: TGTGCCAGCAGCTTAGGTATACTAGCGGGGGGAAATGAGCAGTTCTTC. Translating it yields CASSLGILAGGNEQFF.

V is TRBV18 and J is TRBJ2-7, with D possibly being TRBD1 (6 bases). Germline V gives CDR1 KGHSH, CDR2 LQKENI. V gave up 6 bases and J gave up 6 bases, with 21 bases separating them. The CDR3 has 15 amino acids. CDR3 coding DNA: TGTGCCAGCTCCCCCCCCAGGGGAGAGAAGGGCGAGCAGTACTTC. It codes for CASSPPRGEKGEQYF.

The CDR3 nucleotides read TGCGCCAGCAGCGGCCGAGGGAGCGGGGTTGGCACAGATACGCAGTATTTT. It is translated as CASSGRGSGVGTDTQYF. The V gene is TRBV5-1, the J gene TRBJ2-3; TRBD2 matches 7 bases. V lost 4 bases, J lost 1 base, and 12 bases stayed unmatched. Germline assignment: CDR1 SGHRS and CDR2 YFSETQ. This CDR3 region has 17 residues. Full variable domain (rest looked up from reference TRBV5-1 and TRBJ2-3): KAGVTQTPRYLIKTRGQQVTLSCSPISGHRSVSWYQQTPGQGLQFLFEYFSETQRNKGNFPGRFSGRQFSNSRSEMNVSTLELGDSALYLCASSGRGSGVGTDTQYFGPGTRLTVL.

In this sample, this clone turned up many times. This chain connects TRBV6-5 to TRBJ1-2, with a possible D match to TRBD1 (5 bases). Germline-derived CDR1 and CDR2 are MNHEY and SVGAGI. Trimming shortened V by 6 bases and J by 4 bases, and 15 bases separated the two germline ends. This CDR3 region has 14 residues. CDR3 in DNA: TGTGCCAGCAGGTCAGCGCAGGGCCGCTATGGCTACACCTTC. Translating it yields CASRSAQGRYGYTF.